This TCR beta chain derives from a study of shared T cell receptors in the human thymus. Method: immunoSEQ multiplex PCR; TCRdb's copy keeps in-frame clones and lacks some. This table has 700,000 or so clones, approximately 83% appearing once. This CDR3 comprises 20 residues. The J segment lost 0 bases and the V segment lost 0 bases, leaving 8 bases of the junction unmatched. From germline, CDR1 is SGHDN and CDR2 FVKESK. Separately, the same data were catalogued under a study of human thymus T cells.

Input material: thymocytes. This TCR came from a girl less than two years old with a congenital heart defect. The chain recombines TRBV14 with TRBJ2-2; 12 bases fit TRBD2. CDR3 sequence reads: CASSQDERLAGVSNTGELFF. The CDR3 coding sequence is TGTGCCAGCAGCCAAGATGAGAGACTAGCGGGGGTCTCGAACACCGGGGAGCTGTTTTTT.